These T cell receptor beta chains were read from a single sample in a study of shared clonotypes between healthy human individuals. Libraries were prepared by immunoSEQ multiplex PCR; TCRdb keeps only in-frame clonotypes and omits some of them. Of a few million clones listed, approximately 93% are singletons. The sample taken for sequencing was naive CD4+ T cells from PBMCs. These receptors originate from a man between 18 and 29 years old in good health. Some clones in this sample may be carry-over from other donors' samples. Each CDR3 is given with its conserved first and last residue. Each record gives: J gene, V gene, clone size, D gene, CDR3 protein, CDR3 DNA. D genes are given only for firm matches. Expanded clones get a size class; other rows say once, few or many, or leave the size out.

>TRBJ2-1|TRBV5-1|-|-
CASSFSGTDFLQFF
TGCGCCAGCAGCTTTTCCGGGACGGACTTTTTGCAGTTCTTC
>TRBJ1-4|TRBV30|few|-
CAWSLATNEKLFF
TGTGCCTGGAGCCTTGCAACTAATGAAAAACTGTTTTTT
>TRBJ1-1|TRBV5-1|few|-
CASSSRESGTEAFF
TGCGCCAGCAGCTCCAGGGAATCCGGCACTGAAGCTTTCTTT
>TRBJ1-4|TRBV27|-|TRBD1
CASSLRAGGNEKLFF
TGTGCCAGCAGTTTACGGGCAGGGGGCAACGAAAAACTGTTTTTT
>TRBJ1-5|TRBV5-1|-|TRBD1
CASSYTGGGNQPQHF
TGCGCCAGCAGCTACACAGGGGGCGGCAATCAGCCCCAGCATTTT
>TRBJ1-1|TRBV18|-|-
CASSPDSLLFRNTEAFF
TGTGCCAGCTCACCAGACAGTCTCCTCTTTCGGAACACTGAAGCTTTCTTT
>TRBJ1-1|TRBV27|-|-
CASSLKSGRDRTNTEAFF
TGTGCCAGCAGTTTAAAATCCGGACGGGATCGGACGAACACTGAAGCTTTCTTT
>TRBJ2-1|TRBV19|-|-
CASSIIPGRTHDEQFF
TGTGCCAGTAGTATCATCCCCGGCAGGACACACGATGAGCAGTTCTTC
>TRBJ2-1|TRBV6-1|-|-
CASSPLPWQFF
TGTGCCAGCAGTCCCCTACCCTGGCAGTTCTTC
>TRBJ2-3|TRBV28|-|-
CASRDHTDTQYF
TGTGCCAGCAGGGACCACACAGATACGCAGTATTTT
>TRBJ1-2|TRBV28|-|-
CASSLSAGAGTSGYTF
TGTGCCAGCAGTTTATCCGCGGGGGCTGGCACCTCAGGCTACACCTTC
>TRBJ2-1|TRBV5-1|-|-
CASSLPPRDNEQFF
TGCGCCAGCAGCTTGCCCCCTCGGGACAATGAGCAGTTCTTC
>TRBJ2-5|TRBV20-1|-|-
CSASEETQYF
TGCAGTGCTAGCGAAGAGACCCAGTACTTC
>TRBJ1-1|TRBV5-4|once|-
CASSRDGGTEAFF
TGTGCCAGCAGTAGGGACGGAGGGACTGAAGCTTTCTTT
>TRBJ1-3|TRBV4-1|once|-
CASSLGPGNTIYF
TGCGCCAGCAGCCTAGGTCCGGGAAACACCATATATTTT
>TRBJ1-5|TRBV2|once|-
CASSEREIQPQHF
TGTGCCAGCAGTGAGCGGGAGATTCAGCCCCAGCATTTT
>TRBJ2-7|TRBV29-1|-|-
CSASWGFSYEQYF
TGCAGCGCCTCCTGGGGGTTCTCCTACGAGCAGTACTTC